What follows describes a single T cell receptor (beta chain). The antigen is undetermined. This entry belongs to a study of a mutant IDH1 vaccine in newly diagnosed glioma. In the study overall: Patients began vaccination 4-6 weeks after radiotherapy alone, or with temozolomide cycles. Treated patients had a mean age of about 40 years and a roughly 60% male, 37.5% female split. Points from the study as a whole: Vaccine-induced immune responses were detected in 93.3% of patients.

Time point meaning: week 5, during vaccination. Doses comprised 300 ug of mutant IDH1 20-mer peptide each, plus topical imiquimod. This CDR3 region has 12 residues. From germline, CDR1 is MNHNS and CDR2 SASEGT. J lost 7 bases, V lost 5 bases, and 4 bases had no gene match. Data came from immunoSEQ multiplex PCR; TCRdb stores just in-frame clones and leaves some out. The sample has over 50,000 clones; over 70% are singletons. This receptor was taken from a man aged 25 to 40 with glioma. Sequenced material: PBMCs, taken from a glioma patient whose treatment included an IDH1 peptide vaccine. J is TRBJ1-1 and V is TRBV6-1, with 7 bases matching TRBD1. For the CDR3, the DNA is TGTGCCAGCAGTCTTCGACAGGGTGAAGCTTTCTTT. Protein product: CASSLRQGEAFF.